One and the same sample provided the 11 T cell receptor beta chains below, sequenced in a study of blood T cell repertoires in COVID-19. Data came from immunoSEQ multiplex PCR; TCRdb stores just in-frame clones and leaves some out. The data show more than 300,000 clones, 87% seen once. Source material: peripheral blood. The receptors stem from a woman aged 30 to 39 with COVID-19, enrolled during active disease.

This chain connects TRBV28 to TRBJ1-1; 7 nucleotides match TRBD1. The CDR3 length is 14 residues. The J segment lost 0 bases and the V segment lost 7 bases, leaving 5 bases of the junction unmatched. Germline CDR1 is MDHEN and CDR2 is SYDVKM. The DNA for the CDR3 is TGTGCCAGCAACCACAGGGGTTTGAACACTGAAGCTTTCTTT. It is translated as CASNHRGLNTEAFF.

This clone has a handful of counts. V usage is TRBV6-2 or TRBV6-3 and J usage is TRBJ1-2; 8 bases are shared with TRBD1. CDR3 length equals 14 residues. With V trimmed by 5 bases and J by 4 bases, 6 bases remained unmatched. Germline V gives CDR1 MNHEY, CDR2 SVGEGT. The CDR3 here is CASSGQGKVYGYTF. DNA of the CDR3: TGTGCCAGCAGTGGACAGGGAAAAGTCTATGGCTACACCTTC.

The chain is built from TRBV14 and TRBJ2-1; 8 bases are shared with TRBD2. The CDR3 sequence is 15 residues long. The V and J ends lost 4 bases and 7 bases, in that order; junction bases with no gene match: 9. Germline lookup yields CDR1 SGHDN and CDR2 FVKESK. The CDR3 reads CASSPLEERENEQFF. CDR3 in DNA: TGTGCCAGCAGCCCCTTGGAGGAGCGGGAGAATGAGCAGTTCTTC.

The CDR3, as DNA: TGTGCCAGTAGTATATCTAGCGGGAGGTCCTACGAGCAGTACTTC. It is translated as CASSISSGRSYEQYF. The V gene is TRBV19, the J gene TRBJ2-7, with 11 bases matching TRBD2. The CDR3 length is 15 residues. V gave up 2 bases and J gave up 1 base; unmatched junction bases: 1. Per the germline V gene, CDR1 is LNHDA and CDR2 is SQIVND (reference sequence).

This clone appeared a single time. The chain couples TRBV27 to TRBJ2-7; 7 bases match TRBD2. Looked up from germline, CDR1 is MNHEY and CDR2 is SMNVEV (reference sequence). Trimming removed 4 bases from V and 7 bases from J; junction bases left unmatched: 1. The CDR3 is made up of 11 amino acids. This CDR3 reads CASSSGGEQYF. The DNA of the CDR3 is TGTGCCAGCAGTTCCGGGGGGGAGCAGTACTTC.

Details on this clone: This sample includes further DNA sequences coding for the same CDR3. V gene TRBV18 combines with J gene TRBJ2-5; D is possibly TRBD2 (5 bases). The germline V gene has CDR1 KGHSH and CDR2 LQKENI. Trimming removed 2 bases from V and 5 bases from J, with 6 bases in between. The CDR3 is 12 residues long. As DNA, the CDR3 is TGTGCCAGCTCACCAACGGGGGAGACCCAGTACTTC. It codes for CASSPTGETQYF.

This chain uses TRBV5-1 with TRBJ2-3, with D tentatively TRBD1 (6 bases). Germline CDR1 is SGHRS and CDR2 is YFSETQ. The CDR3 extends over 16 amino acids. The V gene lost 4 bases and the J gene lost 5 bases, with 20 bases spanning the gap. CDR3 sequence: CASSLGHRDLVDTQYF. For the CDR3, the DNA is TGCGCCAGCAGCCTAGGACACAGGGATTTGGTAGATACGCAGTATTTT.

The chain joins TRBV10-2 to TRBJ1-1, with TRBD1 matching 9 bases. V gave up 6 bases and J gave up 5 bases; unmatched junction bases: 7. Germline-derived CDR1 and CDR2 are WSHSY and SAAADI. The CDR3 runs 14 residues. The CDR3 DNA sequence: TGCGCCAGCAGCCCACAGGGGGCCTGGACTGAAGCTTTCTTT. Encoded protein: CASSPQGAWTEAFF.

The chain uses TRBV28 and TRBJ1-1; possibly TRBD1 for D (5 bases). With 4 bases removed from V and 2 bases from J, the gap between germline ends came to 14 bases. This CDR3 has 15 residues. Germline loops: CDR1 MDHEN, CDR2 SYDVKM. CDR3 loop: CASSSLGVPNTEAFF. DNA for the CDR3: TGTGCCAGCAGTTCTCTAGGGGTCCCTAACACTGAAGCTTTCTTT. Variable domain in full (rest from reference TRBV28 and TRBJ1-1): DVKVTQSSRYLVKRTGEKVFLECVQDMDHENMFWYRQDPGLGLRLIYFSYDVKMKEKGDIPEGYSVSREKKERFSLILESASTNQTSMYLCASSSLGVPNTEAFFGQGTRLTVV.

The chain recombines TRBV30 with TRBJ2-7, with D maybe TRBD1 (6 bases). Trimming took 0 bases from V and 3 from J, leaving 9 bases between them. The CDR3 loop spans 13 amino acids. Germline CDR1 and CDR2: GTSNPN and SVGIG (reference sequence). In DNA, the CDR3 is TGTGCCTGGAGTGTAGACAGGAACTACGAGCAGTACTTC. Translating it yields CAWSVDRNYEQYF.

The chain is built from TRBV7-8 and TRBJ2-7; 12 bases map to TRBD2. V shed 2 bases, J shed 5 bases, and the junction held 4 bases outside the gene matches. Germline-derived CDR1 and CDR2 are SGHVS and FQNEAQ. The CDR3 is 15 amino acids. The CDR3 region has the DNA TGTGCCAGCAGCTTACTAGCGGGAGGGCCCCACGAGCAGTACTTC. Encoded protein: CASSLLAGGPHEQYF.